This T cell receptor beta chain is drawn from a study of spatial heterogeneity in lung cancer. Study-wide context: Consistent detection of more beta-chain than alpha-chain sequences was observed. Findings and limits, study-wide: Follow-up blood showed ubiquitous expanded tumor TCRs less than blood at resection did.

The time point denotes: sample taken at primary tumor resection. Without sorting, whole RNA was sequenced from tumor, nontumor lung or frozen PBMC. The cohort: 65 to 80 early-stage, untreated non-small cell lung cancer patients. Germline-derived CDR1 and CDR2 are SEHNR and FQNEAQ (reference sequence). CDR3 size: 14 residues. Trimming took off 5 bases at V and 1 base at J, with 11 bases between the two ends. For this clonotype: The antigen is unknown.

Each TCR cDNA molecule carried a unique molecular identifier. TCRdb reprocessed the 5' RACE reads with MiXCR, giving one entry per CDR3 protein. This sample has about 92,000 distinct CDR3 sequences, with about 12% found just once. V gene TRBV7-9 combines with J gene TRBJ2-5; no clear D. The sequence derives from a male donor with early-stage non-small cell lung cancer. The sample consisted of PBMCs, taken at surgery. CDR3 sequence: CASSPVPSQETQYF. The CDR3 DNA sequence: TGTGCCAGCAGCCCAGTCCCCAGCCAAGAGACCCAGTACTTC.